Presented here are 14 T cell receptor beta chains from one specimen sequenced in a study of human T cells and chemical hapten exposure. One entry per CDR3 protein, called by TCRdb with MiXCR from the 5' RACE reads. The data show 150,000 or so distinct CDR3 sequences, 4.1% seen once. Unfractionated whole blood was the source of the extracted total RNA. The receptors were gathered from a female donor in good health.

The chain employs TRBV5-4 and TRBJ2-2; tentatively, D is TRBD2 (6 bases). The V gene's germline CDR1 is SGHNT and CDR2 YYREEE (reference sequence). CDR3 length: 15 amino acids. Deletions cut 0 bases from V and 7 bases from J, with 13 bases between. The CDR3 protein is CASSLAGSGSGELFF. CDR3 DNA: TGTGCCAGCAGCTTGGCCGGTAGCGGAAGCGGGGAGCTGTTTTTT.

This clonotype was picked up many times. Written as DNA, the CDR3 is TGCGCCAGCAGCCAAGACTCTTCAGGGAACACTGAAGCTTTCTTT. This codes for CASSQDSSGNTEAFF. The genes are TRBV4-3 and TRBJ1-1; no definite D call. Germline V gives CDR1 LGHNA, CDR2 YSLEER. The ends were cut back, 0 bases at V and 1 base at J, with 9 bases in the middle. CDR3 length: 15 residues.

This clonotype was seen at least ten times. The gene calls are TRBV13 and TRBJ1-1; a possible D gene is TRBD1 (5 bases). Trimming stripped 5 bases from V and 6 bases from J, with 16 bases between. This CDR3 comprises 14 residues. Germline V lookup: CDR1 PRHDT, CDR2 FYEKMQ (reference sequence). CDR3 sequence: CASSQVGGRAEAFF. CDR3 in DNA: TGTGCCAGCAGCCAAGTCGGGGGGAGGGCTGAAGCTTTCTTT.

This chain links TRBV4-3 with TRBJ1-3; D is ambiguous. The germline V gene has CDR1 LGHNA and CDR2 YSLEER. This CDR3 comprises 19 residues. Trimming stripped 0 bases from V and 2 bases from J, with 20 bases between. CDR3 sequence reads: CASSQDLHRAPIAGNTIYF. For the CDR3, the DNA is TGCGCCAGCAGCCAAGATCTGCATCGGGCTCCAATTGCTGGAAACACCATATATTTT.

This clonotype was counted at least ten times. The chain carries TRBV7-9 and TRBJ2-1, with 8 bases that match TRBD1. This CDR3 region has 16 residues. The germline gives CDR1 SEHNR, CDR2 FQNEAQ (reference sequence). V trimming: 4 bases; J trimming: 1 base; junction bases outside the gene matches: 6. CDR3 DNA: TGTGCCAGCAGCTCCCGACAGGGGAAGTCCTACAATGAGCAGTTCTTC. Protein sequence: CASSSRQGKSYNEQFF.

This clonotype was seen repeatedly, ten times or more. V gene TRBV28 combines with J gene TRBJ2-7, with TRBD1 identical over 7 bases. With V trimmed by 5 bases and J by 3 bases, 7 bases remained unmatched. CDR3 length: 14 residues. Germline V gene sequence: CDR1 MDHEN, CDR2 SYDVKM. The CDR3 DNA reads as TGTGCCAGCAGTGAGGGACAGCGGATCTACGAGCAGTACTTC. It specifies CASSEGQRIYEQYF.

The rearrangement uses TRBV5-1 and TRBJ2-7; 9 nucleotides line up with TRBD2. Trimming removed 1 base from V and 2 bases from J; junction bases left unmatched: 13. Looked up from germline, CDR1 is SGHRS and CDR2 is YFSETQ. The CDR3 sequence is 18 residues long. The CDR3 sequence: CASSLSASGVSVTYEQYF. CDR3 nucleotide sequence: TGCGCCAGCAGCTTGTCCGCTAGCGGGGTCTCGGTCACCTACGAGCAGTACTTC. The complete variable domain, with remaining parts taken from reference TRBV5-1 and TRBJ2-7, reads KAGVTQTPRYLIKTRGQQVTLSCSPISGHRSVSWYQQTPGQGLQFLFEYFSETQRNKGNFPGRFSGRQFSNSRSEMNVSTLELGDSALYLCASSLSASGVSVTYEQYFGPGTRLTVT.

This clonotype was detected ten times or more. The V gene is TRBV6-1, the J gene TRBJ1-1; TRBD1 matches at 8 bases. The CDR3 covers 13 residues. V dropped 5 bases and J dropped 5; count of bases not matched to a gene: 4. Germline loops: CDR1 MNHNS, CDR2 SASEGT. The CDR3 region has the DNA TGTGCCAGCAGTCGGGACAGGAAGACTGAAGCTTTCTTT. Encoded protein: CASSRDRKTEAFF.

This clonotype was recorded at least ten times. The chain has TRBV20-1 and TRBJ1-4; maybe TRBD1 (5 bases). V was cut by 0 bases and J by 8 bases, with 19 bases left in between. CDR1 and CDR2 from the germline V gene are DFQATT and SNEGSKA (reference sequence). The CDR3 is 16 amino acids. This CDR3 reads CSARDVAGEAEEKLFF. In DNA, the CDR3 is TGCAGTGCTAGAGATGTTGCGGGGGAGGCAGAGGAAAAACTGTTTTTT.

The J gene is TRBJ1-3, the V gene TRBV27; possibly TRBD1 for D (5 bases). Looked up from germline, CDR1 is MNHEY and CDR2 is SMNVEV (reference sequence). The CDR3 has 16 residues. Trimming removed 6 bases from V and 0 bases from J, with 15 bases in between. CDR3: CASSRAGGLSGNTIYF. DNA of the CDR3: TGTGCCAGCAGCCGCGCCGGGGGACTCTCTGGAAACACCATATATTTT.

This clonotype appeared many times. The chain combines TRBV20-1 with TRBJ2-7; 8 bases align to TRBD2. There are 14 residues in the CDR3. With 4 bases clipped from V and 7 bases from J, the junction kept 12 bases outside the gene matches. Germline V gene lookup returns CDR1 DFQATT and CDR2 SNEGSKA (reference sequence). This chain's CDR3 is CSATSGPFVGEQYF. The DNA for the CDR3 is TGCAGTGCTACTAGCGGGCCCTTTGTTGGGGAGCAGTACTTC.

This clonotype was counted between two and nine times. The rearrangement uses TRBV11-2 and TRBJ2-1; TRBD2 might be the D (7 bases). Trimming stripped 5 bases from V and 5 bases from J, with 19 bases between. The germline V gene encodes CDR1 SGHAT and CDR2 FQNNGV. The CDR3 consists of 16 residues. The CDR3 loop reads CASSPRGAGDHNEQFF. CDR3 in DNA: TGTGCCAGCAGCCCGAGGGGGGCGGGGGACCACAATGAGCAGTTCTTC.

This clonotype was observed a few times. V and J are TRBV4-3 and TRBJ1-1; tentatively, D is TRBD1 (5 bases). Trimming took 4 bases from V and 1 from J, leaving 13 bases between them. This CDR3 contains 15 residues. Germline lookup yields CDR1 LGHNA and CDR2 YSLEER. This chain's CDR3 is CASSPGGGGNTEAFF. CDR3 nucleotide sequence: TGCGCCAGCAGCCCAGGCGGGGGGGGGAACACTGAAGCTTTCTTT.

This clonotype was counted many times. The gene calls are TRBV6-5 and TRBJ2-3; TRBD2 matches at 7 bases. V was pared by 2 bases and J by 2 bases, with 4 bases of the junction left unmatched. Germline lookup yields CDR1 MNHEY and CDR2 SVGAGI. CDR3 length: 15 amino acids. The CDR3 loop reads CASSYQAGTTDTQYF. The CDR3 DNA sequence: TGTGCCAGCAGTTACCAAGCGGGAACCACAGATACGCAGTATTTT.